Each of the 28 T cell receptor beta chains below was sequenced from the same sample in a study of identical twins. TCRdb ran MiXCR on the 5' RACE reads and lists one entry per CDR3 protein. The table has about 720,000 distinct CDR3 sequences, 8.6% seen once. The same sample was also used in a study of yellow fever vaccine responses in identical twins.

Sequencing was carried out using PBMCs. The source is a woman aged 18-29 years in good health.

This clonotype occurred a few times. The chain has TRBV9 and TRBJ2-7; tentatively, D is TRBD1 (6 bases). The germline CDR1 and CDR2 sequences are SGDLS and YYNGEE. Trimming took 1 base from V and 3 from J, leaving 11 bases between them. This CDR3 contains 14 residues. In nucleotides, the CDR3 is TGTGCCAGCAGCGTATCGGGACAAGGCTACGAGCAGTACTTC. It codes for CASSVSGQGYEQYF.

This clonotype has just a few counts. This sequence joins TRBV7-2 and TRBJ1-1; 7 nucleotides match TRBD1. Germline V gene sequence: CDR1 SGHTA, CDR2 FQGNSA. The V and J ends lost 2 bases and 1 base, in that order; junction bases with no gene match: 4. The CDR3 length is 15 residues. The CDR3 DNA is TGTGCCAGCAGCTTACAGGGGGTAGCGAACACTGAAGCTTTCTTT. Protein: CASSLQGVANTEAFF.

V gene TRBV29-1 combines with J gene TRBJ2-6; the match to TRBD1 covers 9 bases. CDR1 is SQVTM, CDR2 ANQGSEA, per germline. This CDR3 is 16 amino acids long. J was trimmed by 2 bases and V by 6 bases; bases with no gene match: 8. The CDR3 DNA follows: TGCAGCGTCGCCCCGAGACAGGGGGCTGGGGCCAACGTCCTGACTTTC. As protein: CSVAPRQGAGANVLTF.

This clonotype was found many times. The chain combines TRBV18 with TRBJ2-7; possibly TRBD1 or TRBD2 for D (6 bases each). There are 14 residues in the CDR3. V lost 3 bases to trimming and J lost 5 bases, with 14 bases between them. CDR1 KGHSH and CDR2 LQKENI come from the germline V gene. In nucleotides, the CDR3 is TGTGCCAGCTCACCCCTTGACGGGGGCCACGAGCAGTACTTC. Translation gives CASSPLDGGHEQYF.

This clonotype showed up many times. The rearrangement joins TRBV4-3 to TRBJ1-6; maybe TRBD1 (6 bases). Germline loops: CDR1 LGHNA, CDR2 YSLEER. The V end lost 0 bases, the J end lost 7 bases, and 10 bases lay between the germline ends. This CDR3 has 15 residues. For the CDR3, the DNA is TGCGCCAGCAGCCAAGATGGGCAGGGGAATTCACCCCTCCACTTT. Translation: CASSQDGQGNSPLHF.

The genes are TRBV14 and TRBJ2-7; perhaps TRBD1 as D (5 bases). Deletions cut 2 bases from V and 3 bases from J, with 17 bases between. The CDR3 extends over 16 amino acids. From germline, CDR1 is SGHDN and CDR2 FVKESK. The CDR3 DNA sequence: TGTGCCAGCAGCCAATGCCTCAGGGTCGGGCACTACGAGCAGTACTTC. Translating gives CASSQCLRVGHYEQYF.

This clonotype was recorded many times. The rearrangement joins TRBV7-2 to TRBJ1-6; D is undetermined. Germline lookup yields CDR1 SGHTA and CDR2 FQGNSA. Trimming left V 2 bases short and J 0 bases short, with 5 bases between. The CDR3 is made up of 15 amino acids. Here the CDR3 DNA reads TGTGCCAGCAGCTTAAGGAGCTCCTATAATTCACCCCTCCACTTT. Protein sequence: CASSLRSSYNSPLHF.

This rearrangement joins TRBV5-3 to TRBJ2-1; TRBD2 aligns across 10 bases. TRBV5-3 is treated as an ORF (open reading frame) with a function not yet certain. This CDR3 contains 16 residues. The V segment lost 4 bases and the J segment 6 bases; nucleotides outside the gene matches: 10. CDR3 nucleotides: TGTGCCAGAAGCCCATCTTCTAGCGGGGGACTCAATGAGCAGTTCTTC. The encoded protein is CARSPSSSGGLNEQFF.

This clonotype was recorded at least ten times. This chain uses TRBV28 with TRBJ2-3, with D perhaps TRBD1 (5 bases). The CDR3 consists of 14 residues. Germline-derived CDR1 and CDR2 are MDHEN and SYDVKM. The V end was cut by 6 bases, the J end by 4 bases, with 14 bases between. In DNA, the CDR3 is TGTGCCAGCAGCTGGCAGGGAATCCCAGATACGCAGTATTTT. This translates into CASSWQGIPDTQYF.

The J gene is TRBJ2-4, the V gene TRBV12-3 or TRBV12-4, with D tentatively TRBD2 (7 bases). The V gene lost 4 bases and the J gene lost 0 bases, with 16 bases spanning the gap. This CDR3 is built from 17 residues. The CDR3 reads CASSCGGANLAKNIQYF. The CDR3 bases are TGTGCCAGCAGTTGTGGGGGGGCAAATCTAGCCAAAAACATTCAGTACTTC.

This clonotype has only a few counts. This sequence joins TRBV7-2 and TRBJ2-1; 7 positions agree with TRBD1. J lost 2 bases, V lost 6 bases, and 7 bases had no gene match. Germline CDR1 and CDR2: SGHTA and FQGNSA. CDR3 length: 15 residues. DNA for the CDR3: TGTGCCAGCAGTGAACAGGGGAGCGCCTACAATGAGCAGTTCTTC. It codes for CASSEQGSAYNEQFF.

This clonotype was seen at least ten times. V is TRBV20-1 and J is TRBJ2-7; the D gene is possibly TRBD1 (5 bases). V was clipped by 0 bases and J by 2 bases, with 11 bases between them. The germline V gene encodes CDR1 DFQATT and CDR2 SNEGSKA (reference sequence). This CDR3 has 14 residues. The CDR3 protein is CSARDPDKTYEQYF. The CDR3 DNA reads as TGCAGTGCTAGAGACCCGGACAAGACCTACGAGCAGTACTTC.

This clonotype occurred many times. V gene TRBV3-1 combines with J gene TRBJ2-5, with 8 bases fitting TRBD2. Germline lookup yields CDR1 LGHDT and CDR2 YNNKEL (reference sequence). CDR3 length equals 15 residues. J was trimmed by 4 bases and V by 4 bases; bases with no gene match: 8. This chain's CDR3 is CASSRLRGGRETQYF. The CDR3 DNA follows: TGTGCCAGCAGCCGACTCCGGGGGGGCCGAGAGACCCAGTACTTC.

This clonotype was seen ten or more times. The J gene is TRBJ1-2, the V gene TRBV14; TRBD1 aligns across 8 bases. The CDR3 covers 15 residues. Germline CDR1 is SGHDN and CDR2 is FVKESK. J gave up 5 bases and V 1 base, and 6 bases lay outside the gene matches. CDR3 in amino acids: CASSQVGTGRYGYTF. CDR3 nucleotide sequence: TGTGCCAGCAGCCAAGTCGGGACAGGAAGATATGGCTACACCTTC. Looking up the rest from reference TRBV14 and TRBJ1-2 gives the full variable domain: EAGVTQFPSHSVIEKGQTVTLRCDPISGHDNLYWYRRVMGKEIKFLLHFVKESKQDESGMPNNRFLAERTGGTYSTLKVQPAELEDSGVYFCASSQVGTGRYGYTFGSGTRLTVV.

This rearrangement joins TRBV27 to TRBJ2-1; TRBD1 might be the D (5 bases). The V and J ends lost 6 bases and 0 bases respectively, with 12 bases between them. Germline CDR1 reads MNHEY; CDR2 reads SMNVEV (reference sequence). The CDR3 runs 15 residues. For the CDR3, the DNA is TGTGCCAGCAGAACAGGTCCGAGCTCCTACAATGAGCAGTTCTTC. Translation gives CASRTGPSSYNEQFF.

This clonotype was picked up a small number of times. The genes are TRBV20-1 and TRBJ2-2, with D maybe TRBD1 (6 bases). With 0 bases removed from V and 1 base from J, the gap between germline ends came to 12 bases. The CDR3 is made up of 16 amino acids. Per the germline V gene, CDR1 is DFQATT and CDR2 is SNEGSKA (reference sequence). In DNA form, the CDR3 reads TGCAGTGCTAGAGATTTAACGGGACAGAACACCGGGGAGCTGTTTTTT. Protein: CSARDLTGQNTGELFF.

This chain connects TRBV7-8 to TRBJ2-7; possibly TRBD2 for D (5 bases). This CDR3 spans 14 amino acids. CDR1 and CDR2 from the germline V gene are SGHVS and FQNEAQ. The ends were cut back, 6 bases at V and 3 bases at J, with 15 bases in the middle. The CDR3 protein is CASRQRGGFYEQYF. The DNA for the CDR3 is TGTGCCAGCAGACAACGTGGAGGCTTCTACGAGCAGTACTTC.

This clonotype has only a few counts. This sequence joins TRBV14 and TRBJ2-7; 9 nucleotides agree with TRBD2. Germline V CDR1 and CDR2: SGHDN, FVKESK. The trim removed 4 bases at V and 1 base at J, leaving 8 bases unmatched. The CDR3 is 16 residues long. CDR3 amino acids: CASSPMASGVSYEQYF. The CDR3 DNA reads TGTGCCAGCAGCCCAATGGCTAGCGGGGTGTCCTACGAGCAGTACTTC.

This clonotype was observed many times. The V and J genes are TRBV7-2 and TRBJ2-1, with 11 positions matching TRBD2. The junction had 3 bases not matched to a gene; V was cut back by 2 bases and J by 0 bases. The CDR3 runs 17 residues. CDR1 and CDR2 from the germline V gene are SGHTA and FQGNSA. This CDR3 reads CASSLPTSGGSYNEQFF. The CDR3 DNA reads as TGTGCCAGCAGCTTACCTACTAGCGGGGGCTCCTACAATGAGCAGTTCTTC.

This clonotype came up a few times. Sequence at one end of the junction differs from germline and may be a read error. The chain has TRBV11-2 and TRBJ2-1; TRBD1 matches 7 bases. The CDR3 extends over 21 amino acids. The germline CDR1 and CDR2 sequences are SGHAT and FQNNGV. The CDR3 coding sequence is TGTGCCAGCAGATTAGTATACGGGACAGACGGCGTAGACCTGTCCTACAATGAGCAGTTCTTC. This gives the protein CASRLVYGTDGVDLSYNEQFF. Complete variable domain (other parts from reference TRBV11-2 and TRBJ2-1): EAGVAQSPRYKIIEKRQSVAFWCNPISGHATLYWYQQILGQGPKLLIQFQNNGVVDDSQLPKDRFSAERLKGVDSTLKIQPAKLEDSAVYLCASRLVYGTDGVDLSYNEQFFGPGTRLTVL.

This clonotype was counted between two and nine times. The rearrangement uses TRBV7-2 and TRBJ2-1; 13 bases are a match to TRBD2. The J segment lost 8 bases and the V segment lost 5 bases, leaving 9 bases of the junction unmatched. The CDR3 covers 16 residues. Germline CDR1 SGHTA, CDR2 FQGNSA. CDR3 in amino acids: CASSPGLAGLGHEQFF. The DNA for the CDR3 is TGTGCCAGCAGCCCGGGACTAGCGGGACTGGGACATGAGCAGTTCTTC. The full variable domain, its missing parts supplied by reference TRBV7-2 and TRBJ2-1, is GAGVSQSPSNKVTEKGKDVELRCDPISGHTALYWYRQSLGQGLEFLIYFQGNSAPDKSGLPSDRFSAERTGGSVSTLTIQRTQQEDSAVYLCASSPGLAGLGHEQFFGPGTRLTVL.

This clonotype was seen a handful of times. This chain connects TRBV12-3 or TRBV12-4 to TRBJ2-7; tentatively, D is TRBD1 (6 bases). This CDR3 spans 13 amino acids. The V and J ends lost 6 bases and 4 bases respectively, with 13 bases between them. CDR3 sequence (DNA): TGTGCCAGCAGCTTAAAAGGGGGTTACGAGCAGTACTTC. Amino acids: CASSLKGGYEQYF.

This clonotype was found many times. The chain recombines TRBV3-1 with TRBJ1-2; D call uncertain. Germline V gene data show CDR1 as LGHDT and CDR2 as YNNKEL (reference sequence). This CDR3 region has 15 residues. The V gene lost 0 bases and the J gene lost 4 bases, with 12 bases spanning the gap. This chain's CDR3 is CASSQDYKSIYGYTF. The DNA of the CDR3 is TGTGCCAGCAGCCAAGATTACAAAAGCATCTATGGCTACACCTTC.

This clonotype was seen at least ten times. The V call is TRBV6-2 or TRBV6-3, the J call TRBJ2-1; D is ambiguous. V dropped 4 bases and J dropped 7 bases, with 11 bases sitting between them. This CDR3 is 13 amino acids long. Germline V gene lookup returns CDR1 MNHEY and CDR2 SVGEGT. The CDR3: CASSLRSLNEQFF. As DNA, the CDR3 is TGTGCCAGCAGTTTGAGATCCCTGAATGAGCAGTTCTTC.

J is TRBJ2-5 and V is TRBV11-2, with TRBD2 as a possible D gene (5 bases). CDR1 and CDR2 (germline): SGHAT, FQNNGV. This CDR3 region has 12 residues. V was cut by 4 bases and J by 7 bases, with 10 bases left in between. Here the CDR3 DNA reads TGTGCCAGCAGCTCGGGGATGGGGACCCAGTACTTC. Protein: CASSSGMGTQYF.

The CDR3 DNA is TGCGCCAGCAGCCAAGTTGCCCCGGGGGCCTACAATGAGCAGTTCTTC. Its translation: CASSQVAPGAYNEQFF. The chain combines TRBV4-3 with TRBJ2-1; D is possibly TRBD2 (6 bases). Germline assignment: CDR1 LGHNA and CDR2 YSLEER. CDR3 length: 16 amino acids. V was pared by 1 base and J by 2 bases, with 12 bases between.

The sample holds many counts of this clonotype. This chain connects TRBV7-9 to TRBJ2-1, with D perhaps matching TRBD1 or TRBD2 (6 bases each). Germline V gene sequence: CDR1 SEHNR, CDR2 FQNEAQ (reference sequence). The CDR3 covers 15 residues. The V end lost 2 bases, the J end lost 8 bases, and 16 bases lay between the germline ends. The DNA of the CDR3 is TGTGCCAGCAGCTTACCGGGGGCGACATTCGATGAGCAGTTCTTC. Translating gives CASSLPGATFDEQFF.

The CDR3 nucleotides are TGTGCCAGGAACCGGGTTGAGGGCTACAATGAGCAGTTCTTC. Protein sequence: CARNRVEGYNEQFF. This sequence joins TRBV6-4 and TRBJ2-1, with D possibly being TRBD2 (5 bases). Germline V CDR1 and CDR2: MRHNA, SNTAGT. The length of the CDR3 is 14 residues. Trimming shortened V by 9 bases and J by 3 bases, and 15 bases separated the two germline ends.